The present entry profiles one TCR beta chain with its context. Its antigen remains unidentified. Cells designated naive CD8 were CD45RO-negative and were positively selected for CCR7, with terminally differentiated effector memory CD45RA+ cells excluded. The CDR3 totals 15 residues. V dropped 4 bases and J dropped 4; count of bases not matched to a gene: 6. Germline CDR1 and CDR2: MNHEY and SVGAGI. The data are from a study of shared clonotypes between healthy human individuals. Whole-study findings and limits: The generation probabilities recorded for non-shared clonotypes fell below those of clonotypes shared by all four donors.

Assay used: immunoSEQ multiplex PCR; TCRdb lists only in-frame clones, some missing. The repertoire holds about 2.1 million clones, with roughly 95% as singletons. This clonotype was sampled from a young man in good health. Some clones in this sample may be carry-over from other donors' samples. The rearrangement uses TRBV6-5 and TRBJ2-7, with 11 bases fitting TRBD1. Sequenced input: naive CD8+ T cells from PBMCs. The DNA for the CDR3 is TGTGCCAGCAGTTTTGGACAGGGGGCGCAATACGAGCAGTACTTC. Encoded protein: CASSFGQGAQYEQYF.